This record concerns one T cell receptor beta chain sequence. Its antigen is unidentified. These data come from a study of blood T cells in healthy people across ages. The study's findings and limits: TCR beta diversity was tightly associated with the proportion of naive T cells.

The authors ran a second PCR of roughly 6 to 12 cycles using a sample-barcoded 5' primer and a J-beta primer mix. Each CDR3 protein gets one entry after TCRdb re-called the 5' RACE reads with MiXCR. This table holds over a million distinct CDR3 sequences, around 43% found once. This CDR3 has 12 residues. Trimming stripped 5 bases from V and 6 bases from J, with 14 bases between. Germline V CDR1 and CDR2: DFQATT, SNEGSKA (reference sequence). The clonotype originates from a woman in her sixties in good health. The chain recombines TRBV20-1 with TRBJ2-7; no clear D gene. The sequencing input was blood. CDR3 bases: TGCAGTGCTGAGAAGTCAATCGTCGAGCAGTACTTC. It codes for CSAEKSIVEQYF.